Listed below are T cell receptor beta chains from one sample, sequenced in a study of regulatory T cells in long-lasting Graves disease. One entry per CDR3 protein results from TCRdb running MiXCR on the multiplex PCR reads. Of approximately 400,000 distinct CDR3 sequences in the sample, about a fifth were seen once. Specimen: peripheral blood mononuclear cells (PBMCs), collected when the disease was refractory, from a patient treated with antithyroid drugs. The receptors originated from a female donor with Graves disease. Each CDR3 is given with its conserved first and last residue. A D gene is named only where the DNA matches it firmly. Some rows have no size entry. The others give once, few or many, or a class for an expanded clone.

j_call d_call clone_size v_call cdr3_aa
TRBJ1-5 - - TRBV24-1 CATSDWTGNQPQHF
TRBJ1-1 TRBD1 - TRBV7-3 CASSHGTGGANTEAFF
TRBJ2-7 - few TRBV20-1 CSASGGGLSSYEQYF
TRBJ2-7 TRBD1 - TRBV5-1 CASSLPSGQGVYEQYF
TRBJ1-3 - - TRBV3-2 CGSSQVPGLGNTIYF
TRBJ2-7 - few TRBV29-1 CSVEVRQSNEQYF
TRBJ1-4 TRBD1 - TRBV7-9 CASILRRGTGYEKLFF
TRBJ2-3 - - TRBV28 CASSLNPRSFGGTDTQYF
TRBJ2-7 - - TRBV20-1 CSARQGTSVYEQYF
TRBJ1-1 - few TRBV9 CASSVAPANTEAFF
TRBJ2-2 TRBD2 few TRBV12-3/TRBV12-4 CASSLGAGGRAVNTGELFF
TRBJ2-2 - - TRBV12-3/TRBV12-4 CASSFVRAGELFF
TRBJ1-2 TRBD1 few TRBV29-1 CSGSTGVEGYGYTF
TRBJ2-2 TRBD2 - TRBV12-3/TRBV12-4 CASSWASGINTGELFF
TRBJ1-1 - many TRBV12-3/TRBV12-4 CASSFERRAFF
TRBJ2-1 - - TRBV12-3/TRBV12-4 CASSLSTKIHNEQFF
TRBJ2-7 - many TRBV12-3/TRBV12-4 CASNSWGRAYEQYF
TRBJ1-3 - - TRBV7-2 CASSLVGGSSGNTIYF
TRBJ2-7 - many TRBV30 CAWSFGQTKYEQYF
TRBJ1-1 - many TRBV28 CASRRGAANTEAFF
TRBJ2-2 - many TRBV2 CASSPQITGELFF
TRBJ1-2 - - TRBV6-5 CASSYVGSGGYTF
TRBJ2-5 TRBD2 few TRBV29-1 CSAMTSGRTEETQYF
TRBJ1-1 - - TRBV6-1 CASIAGSLGAFF
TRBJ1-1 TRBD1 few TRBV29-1 CSVPLGGSAFF
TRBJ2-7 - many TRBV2 CASRADGGTYEQYF
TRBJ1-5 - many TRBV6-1 CASSEADPRDLRQPQHF
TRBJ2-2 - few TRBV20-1 CSASAVSRFPGELFF
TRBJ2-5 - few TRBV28 CASSLYRELQETQYF
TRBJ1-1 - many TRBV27 CASSLESGTGTEAFF
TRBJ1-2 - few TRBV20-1 CSDTVNYGYTF
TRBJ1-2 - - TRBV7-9 CASSWGSEVGYTF
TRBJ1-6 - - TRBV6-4 CASIARDTDNSPLHF
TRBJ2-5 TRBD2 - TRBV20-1 CSAGGWASGLETQYF
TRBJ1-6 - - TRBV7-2 CASSPLQGDSPPHF
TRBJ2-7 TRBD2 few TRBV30 CAWSGTGGYEQYF
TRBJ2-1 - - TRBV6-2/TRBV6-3 CASRPQGDNEQFF
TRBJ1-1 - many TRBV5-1 CASSSPANTEAFF
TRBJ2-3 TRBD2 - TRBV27 CASQLAGEVAGTQYF
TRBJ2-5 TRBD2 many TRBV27 CASSPWASGSGLQETQYF
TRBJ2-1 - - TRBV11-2 CASSSYEYNEQFF
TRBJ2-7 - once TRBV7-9 CASRSPSSYEQYF
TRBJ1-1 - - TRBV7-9 CASSGGTGSLIPNTEAFF
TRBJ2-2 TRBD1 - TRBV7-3 CASSLRQGATGELFF
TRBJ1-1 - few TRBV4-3 CASSQDIWGRNTEAFF
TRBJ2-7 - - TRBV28 CASSLVTEPSYEQYF
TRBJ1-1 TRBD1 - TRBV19 CASRTWKTGQNTEAFF
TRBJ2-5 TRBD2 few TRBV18 CASSRLAGARETQYF
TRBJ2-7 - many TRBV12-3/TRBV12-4 CASRLASYEQYF
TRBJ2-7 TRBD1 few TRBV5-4 CTSSLGSRTGSEQYF
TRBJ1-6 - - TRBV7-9 CASSYRRGSDSPLHF
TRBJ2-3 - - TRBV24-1 CATSDRAGTSTDTQYF
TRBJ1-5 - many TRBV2 CASKKDGNQPQHF
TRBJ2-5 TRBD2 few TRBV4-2 CASSQLTSGDQETQYF
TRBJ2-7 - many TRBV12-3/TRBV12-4 CASSLMNGEQYF